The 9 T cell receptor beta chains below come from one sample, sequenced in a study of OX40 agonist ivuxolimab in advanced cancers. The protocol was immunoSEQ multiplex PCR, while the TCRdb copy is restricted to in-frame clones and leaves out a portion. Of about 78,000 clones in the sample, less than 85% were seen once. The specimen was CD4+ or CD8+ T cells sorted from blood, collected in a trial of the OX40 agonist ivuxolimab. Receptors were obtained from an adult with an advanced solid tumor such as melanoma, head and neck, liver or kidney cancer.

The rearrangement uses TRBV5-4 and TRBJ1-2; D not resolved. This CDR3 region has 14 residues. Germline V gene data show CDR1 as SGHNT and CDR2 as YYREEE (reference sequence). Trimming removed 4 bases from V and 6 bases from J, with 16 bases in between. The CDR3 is CASSVSQPVNGYTF. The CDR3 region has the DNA TGTGCCAGCAGCGTGAGCCAGCCCGTAAATGGCTACACCTTC.

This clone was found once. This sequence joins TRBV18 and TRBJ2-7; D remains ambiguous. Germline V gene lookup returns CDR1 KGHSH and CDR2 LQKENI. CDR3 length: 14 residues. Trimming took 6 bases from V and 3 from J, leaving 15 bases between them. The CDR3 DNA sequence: TGTGCCAGCTCCCAGGAAAGCAGAAACTACGAGCAGTACGTC. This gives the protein CASSQESRNYEQYV.

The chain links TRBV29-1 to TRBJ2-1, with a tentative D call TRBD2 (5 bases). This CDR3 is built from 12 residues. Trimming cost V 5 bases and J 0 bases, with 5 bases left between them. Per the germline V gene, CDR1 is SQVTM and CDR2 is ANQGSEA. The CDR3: CSVTSSYNEQFF. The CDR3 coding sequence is TGCAGCGTTACTAGCTCCTACAATGAGCAGTTCTTC.

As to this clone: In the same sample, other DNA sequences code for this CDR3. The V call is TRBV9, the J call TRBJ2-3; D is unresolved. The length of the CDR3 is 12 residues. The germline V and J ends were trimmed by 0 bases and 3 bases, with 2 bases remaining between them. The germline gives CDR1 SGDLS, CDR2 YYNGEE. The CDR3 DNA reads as TGTGCCAGCAGCGTAGGTACAGATACGCAGTATTTT. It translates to CASSVGTDTQYF.

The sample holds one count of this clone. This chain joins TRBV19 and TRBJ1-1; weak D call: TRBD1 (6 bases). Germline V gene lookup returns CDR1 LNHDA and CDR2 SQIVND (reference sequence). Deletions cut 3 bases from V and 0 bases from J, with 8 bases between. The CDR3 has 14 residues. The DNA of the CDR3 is TGTGCCAGTAGTATTCGACAGGTGAACACTGAAGCTTTCTTT. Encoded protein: CASSIRQVNTEAFF.

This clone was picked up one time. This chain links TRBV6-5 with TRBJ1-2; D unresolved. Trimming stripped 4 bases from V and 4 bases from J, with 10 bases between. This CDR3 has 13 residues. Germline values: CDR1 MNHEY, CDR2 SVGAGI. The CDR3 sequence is CASSSDGRYGYTF. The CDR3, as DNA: TGTGCCAGCAGTTCGGACGGGCGCTATGGCTACACCTTC.

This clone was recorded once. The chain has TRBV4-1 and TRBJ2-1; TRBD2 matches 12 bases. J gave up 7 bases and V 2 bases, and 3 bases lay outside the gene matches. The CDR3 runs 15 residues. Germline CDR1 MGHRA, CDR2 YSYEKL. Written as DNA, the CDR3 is TGCGCCAGCAGCCAATTCCTAGCGGGAGGGAATGAGCAGTTCTTC. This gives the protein CASSQFLAGGNEQFF.

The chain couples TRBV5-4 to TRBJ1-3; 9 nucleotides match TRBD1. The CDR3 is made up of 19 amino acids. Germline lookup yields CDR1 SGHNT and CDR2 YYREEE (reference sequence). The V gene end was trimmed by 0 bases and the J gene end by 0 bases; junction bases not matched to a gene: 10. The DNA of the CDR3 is TGTGCCAGCAGCTTGGCCACAGGGGGCAATATTTTCTCTGGAAACACCATATATTTT. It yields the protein CASSLATGGNIFSGNTIYF.

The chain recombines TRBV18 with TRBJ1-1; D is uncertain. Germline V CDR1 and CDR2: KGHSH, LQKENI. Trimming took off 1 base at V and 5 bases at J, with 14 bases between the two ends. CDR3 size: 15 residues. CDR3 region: CASSPQFGEDTEAFF. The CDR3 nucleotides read TGTGCCAGCTCACCACAGTTCGGAGAGGATACTGAAGCTTTCTTT. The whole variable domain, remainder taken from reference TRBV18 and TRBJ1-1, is NAGVMQNPRHLVRRRGQEARLRCSPMKGHSHVYWYRQLPEEGLKFMVYLQKENIIDESGMPKERFSAEFPKEGPSILRIQQVVRGDSAAYFCASSPQFGEDTEAFFGQGTRLTVV.